This T cell receptor beta chain appears in the sequencing data of a study of early T cells in non-severe SARS-CoV-2 infection. TCRdb redid the calling of the 5' RACE reads with MiXCR, one entry per CDR3 protein. The sample includes 29,000 or so distinct CDR3 sequences, more than 4% of them seen just once. V was clipped by 3 bases and J by 9 bases; unmatched bases: 5. The germline gives CDR1 SGHTA, CDR2 FQGTGA. The CDR3 extends over 13 amino acids. This clonotype was counted many times. What it recognizes is unknown. Whole-study findings and limits: There was a bias toward anti-spike CD8 responses in VDJdb matching, which missed private and CD4 specificities.

The TCR originated in an adult who was a healthcare worker with PCR-confirmed SARS-CoV-2 infection or an uninfected control (not recorded which). The genes are TRBV7-3 and TRBJ2-1, with 7 bases lining up with TRBD2. The sample comprised whole blood. The CDR3: CASSFGLGTEQFF. Here the CDR3 DNA reads TGTGCCAGCAGCTTCGGACTAGGCACTGAGCAGTTCTTC.